The 6 T cell receptor beta chains in this list originate from one sample, sequenced in a study of control samples from healthy donors and cancer patients. This table comes from immunoSEQ multiplex PCR, and its TCRdb copy is limited to in-frame clones, with some not included. This table holds about 130,000 clones, around 93% found once. Sequencing input: blood. The receptors originated from a woman in her forties or fifties in good health.

In this sample, this clone turned up once. The chain combines TRBV11-2 with TRBJ2-1, with D perhaps TRBD2 (6 bases). There are 17 residues in the CDR3. Trimming removed 5 bases at V and 1 base at J, with 18 bases between. Germline V gives CDR1 SGHAT, CDR2 FQNNGV. The CDR3 DNA sequence: TGTGCCAGCAGCCTCAGGGAAGTAGGGAGGTCCTACAATGAGCAGTTCTTC. Its translation: CASSLREVGRSYNEQFF.

The chain couples TRBV7-6 to TRBJ1-5; D unresolved. Germline-derived CDR1 and CDR2 are SGHVS and FNYEAQ. V gave up 2 bases and J gave up 1 base, with 3 bases separating them. This CDR3 comprises 13 residues. CDR3: CASSLRSNQPQHF. The CDR3 DNA reads TGTGCCAGCAGCTTAAGGAGCAATCAGCCCCAGCATTTT.

The chain couples TRBV1 to TRBJ1-1. TRBV1 corresponds to a pseudogene. The CDR3 is made up of 14 amino acids. The chain's CDR3 is CTSRGRRRGAEAFF. DNA of the CDR3: TGCACCAGCAGGGGGAGGAGGAGAGGCGCTGAAGCTTTCTTT.

The chain combines TRBV5-1 with TRBJ2-7; D is tentatively TRBD1 or TRBD2 (7 bases each). The CDR3 extends over 15 amino acids. V gave up 0 bases and J gave up 2 bases, with 12 bases separating them. CDR1 is SGHRS, CDR2 YFSETQ, per germline. The CDR3 sequence: CASSLVQGGTYEQYF. DNA for the CDR3: TGCGCCAGCAGCTTGGTCCAGGGGGGGACCTACGAGCAGTACTTC. The complete variable domain, with remaining parts taken from reference TRBV5-1 and TRBJ2-7, reads KAGVTQTPRYLIKTRGQQVTLSCSPISGHRSVSWYQQTPGQGLQFLFEYFSETQRNKGNFPGRFSGRQFSNSRSEMNVSTLELGDSALYLCASSLVQGGTYEQYFGPGTRLTVT.

As for this clone: Its ends do not fully match the called genes, so a read error is possible. The J gene is TRBJ1-6, the V gene TRBV12-3 or TRBV12-4; D not resolved. This CDR3 comprises 12 residues. This CDR3 reads CASSFQDSLLHF. The CDR3 coding sequence is TGTGCCAGCAGTTTTCAGGATTCACTCCTCCACTTT.

This sequence joins TRBV30 and TRBJ2-5; tentatively, D is TRBD2 (6 bases). The CDR3 runs 12 residues. V lost 5 bases and J lost 0, with 7 bases in between. CDR1 GTSNPN and CDR2 SVGIG come from the germline V gene (reference sequence). The CDR3 is CAWGGYQETQYF. The CDR3 nucleotides read TGTGCCTGGGGGGGGTACCAAGAGACCCAGTACTTC.